These 23 T cell receptor beta chains came from one sample sequenced in a study of OX40 agonist ivuxolimab in advanced cancers. The library relied on the immunoSEQ multiplex PCR assay. The immuneACCESS repertoire file appears here via TCRdb, limited to in-frame rearrangements. These files lack a portion of the clones; in checked studies, under half of the deficit traces to unresolved V genes, and the cause of the others is not known. The sample table holds about 37,000 clones, of which about 90% were seen once. The ten largest account for over 15% of the sample. The input for sequencing was CD4+ or CD8+ T cells sorted from blood, taken in a trial of the OX40 agonist ivuxolimab. These receptors all stem from an adult with an advanced solid tumor such as melanoma, head and neck, liver or kidney cancer.

The chain combines TRBV6-6 with TRBJ1-5; D gene uncertain. Germline loops: CDR1 MNHNY, CDR2 SVGAGI (reference sequence). V was clipped by 4 bases and J by 0 bases, with 10 bases between them. This CDR3 spans 15 amino acids. The CDR3 nucleotides read TGTGCCAGCAGTTCCCAGGCGGGTAGCAATCAGCCCCAGCATTTT. Translation: CASSSQAGSNQPQHF.

V and J are TRBV10-2 and TRBJ2-3; no clear D. Germline CDR1 WSHSY, CDR2 SAAADI. V lost 2 bases and J 5 bases, leaving 2 bases between the germline ends. The CDR3 extends over 11 amino acids. The CDR3 nucleotides read TGCGCCAGCAGTGAGAAAGATACGCAGTATTTT. Protein: CASSEKDTQYF.

For the CDR3, the DNA is TGTGCCAGCTCCAGACTACCCAGGGTGGATACGCAGTATTTT. This encodes CASSRLPRVDTQYF. The chain carries TRBV7-3 and TRBJ2-3; D could derive from TRBD1 or TRBD2 (5 bases each). Germline CDR1 reads SGHTA; CDR2 reads FQGTGA. The CDR3 loop spans 14 amino acids. Trimming pared 8 bases from V and 6 bases from J, leaving 18 bases between.

This clone was detected once. V usage is TRBV7-6 and J usage is TRBJ2-7; 7 nucleotides align to TRBD2. The germline gives CDR1 SGHVS, CDR2 FNYEAQ. The V segment lost 1 base and the J segment 2 bases; nucleotides outside the gene matches: 2. The CDR3 sequence is 14 residues long. In DNA, the CDR3 is TGTGCCAGCAGCTTAGGAGGGAGGGCCTACGAGCAGTACTTC. The encoded protein is CASSLGGRAYEQYF.

This rearrangement joins TRBV30 to TRBJ2-2, with 7 bases lining up with TRBD1. The junction had 2 bases not matched to a gene; V was cut back by 0 bases and J by 7 bases. This CDR3 spans 13 amino acids. The germline V gene has CDR1 GTSNPN and CDR2 SVGIG (reference sequence). CDR3 coding DNA: TGTGCCTGGAGTGTAGGGGGCGGCGGGGAGCTGTTTTTT. This encodes CAWSVGGGGELFF.

The chain carries TRBV5-1 and TRBJ1-4; 7 nucleotides agree with TRBD1. This CDR3 is built from 15 residues. Germline values: CDR1 SGHRS, CDR2 YFSETQ. V shed 5 bases and J 3 bases; nucleotides not matched to a gene: 7. The CDR3 region has the DNA TGCGCCAGCAGATGGGCCGGACAGGCTAATGAAAAACTGTTTTTT. Its translation: CASRWAGQANEKLFF.

A single count supports this clone. V usage is TRBV19 and J usage is TRBJ1-5; D might be TRBD1 (5 bases). Germline V gene sequence: CDR1 LNHDA, CDR2 SQIVND (reference sequence). V shed 1 base and J shed 1 base, with 17 bases lying between them. CDR3 length equals 18 residues. CDR3 region: CASSIGQRVGRSNQPQHF. The CDR3 region has the DNA TGTGCCAGTAGTATAGGACAGAGGGTCGGTAGGAGCAATCAGCCCCAGCATTTT.

The chain combines TRBV5-4 with TRBJ2-7; 10 nucleotides align to TRBD1. CDR1 is SGHNT and CDR2 is YYREEE in the germline V gene (reference sequence). The CDR3 has 14 amino acids. With 1 base clipped from V and 3 bases from J, the junction kept 1 base outside the gene matches. CDR3 protein: CASSLWDRGYEQYF. CDR3 nucleotide sequence: TGTGCCAGCAGCTTGTGGGACAGGGGCTACGAGCAGTACTTC.

Only a few counts were recorded for this clone. CDR3 nucleotides: TGTGCCAGCAGTGAACAGGAACATGAAAAACTGTTTTTT. Its protein is CASSEQEHEKLFF. The chain carries TRBV6-5 and TRBJ1-4; a possible D gene is TRBD1 (5 bases). Germline V gene data show CDR1 as MNHEY and CDR2 as SVGAGI. Trimming stripped 5 bases from V and 6 bases from J, with 10 bases between. The CDR3 runs to 13 residues.

V is TRBV19 and J is TRBJ1-1, with TRBD1 matching 8 bases. The CDR3 is made up of 14 amino acids. The germline V gene has CDR1 LNHDA and CDR2 SQIVND (reference sequence). Trimming took 9 bases from V and 2 from J; bases not matched to a gene: 8. The CDR3 sequence: CASSQGAGNTEAFF. The DNA of the CDR3 is TGTGCCAGCTCTCAGGGGGCTGGAAACACTGAAGCTTTCTTT.

This clone occurred once. The rearrangement joins TRBV7-9 to TRBJ2-1, with D possibly being TRBD1 or TRBD2 (6 bases each). This CDR3 is built from 16 residues. The V gene lost 4 bases and the J gene lost 8 bases, with 21 bases spanning the gap. CDR1 is SEHNR, CDR2 FQNEAQ, per germline (reference sequence). CDR3 residues: CASSSDLRGAGDEQFF. CDR3 bases: TGTGCCAGCAGCTCAGACCTAAGGGGGGCGGGCGATGAGCAGTTCTTC.

The chain recombines TRBV27 with TRBJ2-7, with a tentative D call TRBD2 (6 bases). V lost 2 bases and J 2 bases, leaving 10 bases between the germline ends. The CDR3 covers 14 residues. CDR1 MNHEY and CDR2 SMNVEV come from the germline V gene (reference sequence). CDR3 nucleotide sequence: TGTGCCAGCAGTTTAGTGGGGGGAGCCTACGAGCAGTACTTC. Protein sequence: CASSLVGGAYEQYF.

The V and J genes are TRBV7-9 and TRBJ1-4; 9 bases map to TRBD1. In germline, CDR1 is SEHNR, CDR2 FQNEAQ (reference sequence). The trim removed 1 base at V and 5 bases at J, leaving 2 bases unmatched. CDR3 length: 15 residues. This CDR3 is CASSLVDRGNEKLFF. The CDR3 DNA sequence: TGTGCCAGCAGCTTAGTGGACAGGGGAAATGAAAAACTGTTTTTT. The full variable domain, completed using reference TRBV7-9 and TRBJ1-4, is DTGVSQNPRHKITKRGQNVTFRCDPISEHNRLYWYRQTLGQGPEFLTYFQNEAQLEKSRLLSDRFSAERPKGSFSTLEIQRTEQGDSAMYLCASSLVDRGNEKLFFGSGTQLSVL.

The chain employs TRBV5-6 and TRBJ2-5; no reliable D call. Germline CDR1 and CDR2: SGHDT and YYEEEE. Trimming pared 1 base from V and 2 bases from J, leaving 6 bases between. The CDR3 has 13 residues. CDR3 protein: CASSLLGQETQYF. CDR3 in DNA: TGTGCCAGCAGCTTGTTGGGACAAGAGACCCAGTACTTC.

The genes are TRBV7-9 and TRBJ1-2, with D perhaps TRBD1 (5 bases). This CDR3 contains 17 residues. Per germline, CDR1 SEHNR and CDR2 FQNEAQ (reference sequence). With 5 bases removed from V and 6 bases from J, the gap between germline ends came to 25 bases. The CDR3 nucleotides read TGTGCCAGCAGCCAGACGGTCCTCCCTGGGGGGTTCAATGGCTACACCTTC. Translation: CASSQTVLPGGFNGYTF.

This sequence joins TRBV5-4 and TRBJ2-7, with D perhaps assigned TRBD1 or TRBD2 (5 bases each). Trimming stripped 3 bases from V and 7 bases from J, with 14 bases between. This CDR3 contains 13 residues. CDR1 is SGHNT and CDR2 is YYREEE in the germline V gene (reference sequence). The CDR3 spells CASSSWDQWEQYF. CDR3 DNA: TGTGCCAGCAGCTCCTGGGACCAGTGGGAGCAGTACTTC. The full variable domain, with the rest looked up from reference TRBV5-4 and TRBJ2-7, is ETGVTQSPTHLIKTRGQQVTLRCSSQSGHNTVSWYQQALGQGPQFIFQYYREEENGRGNFPPRFSGLQFPNYSSELNVNALELDDSALYLCASSSWDQWEQYFGPGTRLTVT.

In this sample, this clone turned up a few times. The chain recombines TRBV15 with TRBJ2-7; the D gene is possibly TRBD2 (7 bases). Germline CDR1 is LNHNV and CDR2 is YYDKDF (reference sequence). CDR3 length: 16 amino acids. Trimming removed 0 bases from V and 2 bases from J, with 14 bases in between. CDR3 in DNA: TGTGCCACCAGCAGAGATCAAACGGGGGGCGCCTACGAGCAGTACTTC. It translates to CATSRDQTGGAYEQYF.

V and J are TRBV5-4 and TRBJ1-1; TRBD1 agrees at 7 bases. The germline gives CDR1 SGHNT, CDR2 YYREEE (reference sequence). CDR3 size: 11 residues. The trim removed 9 bases at V and 5 bases at J, leaving 4 bases unmatched. CDR3 bases: TGTGCCATAACAGGGGATACTGAAGCTTTCTTT. Amino acid sequence: CAITGDTEAFF. Based on the CDR3 plus reference TRBV5-4 and TRBJ1-1, the full variable domain is ETGVTQSPTHLIKTRGQQVTLRCSSQSGHNTVSWYQQALGQGPQFIFQYYREEENGRGNFPPRFSGLQFPNYSSELNVNALELDDSALYLCAITGDTEAFFGQGTRLTVV.

The rearrangement joins TRBV6-5 to TRBJ2-7, with D hard to call. This CDR3 is 12 amino acids long. Trimming shortened V by 2 bases and J by 2 bases, and 4 bases separated the two germline ends. Germline V gene data show CDR1 as MNHEY and CDR2 as SVGAGI. The chain's CDR3 is CASSYNAYEQYF. Here the CDR3 DNA reads TGTGCCAGCAGTTACAATGCCTACGAGCAGTACTTC.

In its sample, this clone was seen once. The CDR3, as DNA: TGTGCCAGCAGTGAGACTGCTAACACCGGGGAGCTGTTTTTT. Amino acid sequence: CASSETANTGELFF. The rearrangement joins TRBV6-1 to TRBJ2-2; no reliable D call. Trimming took off 3 bases at V and 2 bases at J, with 7 bases between the two ends. Germline V lookup: CDR1 MNHNS, CDR2 SASEGT. The CDR3 is made up of 14 amino acids.

The chain couples TRBV7-8 to TRBJ2-1, with D unresolved. V lost 5 bases to trimming and J lost 0 bases, with 23 bases between them. There are 19 residues in the CDR3. CDR1 is SGHVS, CDR2 FQNEAQ, per germline. The CDR3 DNA reads TGTGCCAGCAGCCGAAAGGTAGCAGACATAATGAGCTCCTACAATGAGCAGTTCTTC. Its translation: CASSRKVADIMSSYNEQFF.

The V and J genes are TRBV30 and TRBJ1-2, with a weak D call TRBD1 (6 bases). V was trimmed by 0 bases and J by 8 bases, leaving 7 bases between them. CDR1 and CDR2 from the germline V gene are GTSNPN and SVGIG (reference sequence). The CDR3 contains 11 residues. This CDR3 reads CAWSVQGGYTF. CDR3 sequence (DNA): TGTGCCTGGAGTGTACAGGGAGGCTACACCTTC.

The chain combines TRBV5-1 with TRBJ1-4, with TRBD1 as a possible D gene (6 bases). V was cut by 3 bases and J by 8 bases, with 11 bases left in between. Germline CDR1 SGHRS, CDR2 YFSETQ. This CDR3 is 13 amino acids long. The CDR3 DNA follows: TGCGCCAGCAGCTCGGGGGGCAGCGAAAAACTGTTTTTT. Protein: CASSSGGSEKLFF.